Sequencing of this T cell receptor (beta chain) was carried out in a study of blood T cell repertoires in COVID-19. CDR3 length: 13 amino acids. Trimming cost V 6 bases and J 6 bases, with 12 bases left between them. Germline V CDR1 and CDR2: MNHEY, SMNVEV (reference sequence). A note on this clone: Other DNA sequences of this sample code for an identical CDR3.

Sequencing was performed with immunoSEQ multiplex PCR; in TCRdb, only in-frame clones are kept and a portion is missing. The top ten clones hold less than 3.5% of a sample with about 370,000 clones, more than 70% of them seen once. The sequence came from a young woman with COVID-19, enrolled during active disease. The gene calls are TRBV27 and TRBJ1-5; D is unclear. What was sequenced was peripheral blood. DNA of the CDR3: TGTGCCAGCAGCCTAGGTAGAGGTCAGCCCCAGCATTTT. Its translation is CASSLGRGQPQHF.